This T cell receptor beta chain came from a study of CD8 T cells in ankylosing spondylitis. This clonotype was recorded at least ten times. Its antigen is unknown. Study-level findings and limits: About 8 highly homologous variants formed a TCR beta motif that appeared characteristic of ankylosing spondylitis blood. Matched ankylosing spondylitis synovial fluid reportedly showed significant enrichment of disease-linked clones.

One entry per CDR3 protein results from TCRdb running MiXCR on the 5' RACE reads. This sample has more than 300,000 distinct CDR3 sequences, with under 8.5% found just once. V trimming: 7 bases; J trimming: 10 bases; junction bases outside the gene matches: 8. CDR1 SQVTM and CDR2 ANQGSEA come from the germline V gene. The CDR3 sequence is 13 residues long. This TCR was sampled from a male donor with ankylosing spondylitis. The chain recombines TRBV29-1 with TRBJ1-6, with 9 bases aligning to TRBD1. The material sequenced was blood, either unsorted or a sorted T cell fraction (not recorded which). This chain's CDR3 is CSAADRGGSPLHF. CDR3 nucleotides: TGCAGCGCCGCGGACAGGGGAGGGTCACCCCTCCACTTT. Full variable domain (rest looked up from reference TRBV29-1 and TRBJ1-6): SAVISQKPSRDICQRGTSLTIQCQVDSQVTMMFWYRQQPGQSLTLIATANQGSEATYESGFVIDKFPISRPNLTFSTLTVSNMSPEDSSIYLCSAADRGGSPLHFGNGTRLTVT.